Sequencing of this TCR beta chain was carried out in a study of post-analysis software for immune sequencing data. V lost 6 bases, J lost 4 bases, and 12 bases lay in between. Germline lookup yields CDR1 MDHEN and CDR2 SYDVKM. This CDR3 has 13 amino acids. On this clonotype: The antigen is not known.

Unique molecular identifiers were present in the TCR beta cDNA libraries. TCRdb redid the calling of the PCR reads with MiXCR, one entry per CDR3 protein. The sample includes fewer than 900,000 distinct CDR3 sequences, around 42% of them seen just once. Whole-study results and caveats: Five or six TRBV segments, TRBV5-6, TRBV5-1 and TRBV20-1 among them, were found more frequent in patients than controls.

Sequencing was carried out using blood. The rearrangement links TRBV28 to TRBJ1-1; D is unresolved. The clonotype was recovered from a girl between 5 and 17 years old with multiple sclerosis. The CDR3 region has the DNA TGTGCCAGCAGGCCCGGGAGGGCCACTGAAGCTTTCTTT. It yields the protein CASRPGRATEAFF. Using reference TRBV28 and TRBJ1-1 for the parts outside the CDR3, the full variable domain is DVKVTQSSRYLVKRTGEKVFLECVQDMDHENMFWYRQDPGLGLRLIYFSYDVKMKEKGDIPEGYSVSREKKERFSLILESASTNQTSMYLCASRPGRATEAFFGQGTRLTVV.